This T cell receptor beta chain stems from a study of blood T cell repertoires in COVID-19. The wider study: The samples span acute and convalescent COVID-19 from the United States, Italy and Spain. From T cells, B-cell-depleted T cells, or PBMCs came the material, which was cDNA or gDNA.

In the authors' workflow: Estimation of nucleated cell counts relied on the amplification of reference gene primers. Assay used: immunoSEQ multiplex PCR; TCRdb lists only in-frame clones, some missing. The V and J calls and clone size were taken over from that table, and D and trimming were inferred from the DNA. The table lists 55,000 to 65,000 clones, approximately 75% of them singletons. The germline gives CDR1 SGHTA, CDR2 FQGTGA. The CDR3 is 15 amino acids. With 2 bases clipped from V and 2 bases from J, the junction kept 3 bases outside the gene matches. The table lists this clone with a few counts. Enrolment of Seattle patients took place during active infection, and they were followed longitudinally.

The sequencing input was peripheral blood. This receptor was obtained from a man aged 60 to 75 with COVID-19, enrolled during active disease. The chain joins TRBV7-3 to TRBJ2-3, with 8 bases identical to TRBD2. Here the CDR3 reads CASSLERGPTDTQYF. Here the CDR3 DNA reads TGTGCCAGCAGCTTAGAGCGGGGGCCCACAGATACGCAGTATTTT.